A single sample gave rise to the 22 T cell receptor beta chains below, sequenced in a study of glioma-infiltrating T cells after dendritic cell vaccination. Some clones are missing from TCRdb's copy, which holds only in-frame ones; the method was immunoSEQ multiplex PCR. This sample yields 98,000 or so clones, of which 80% are seen a single time; roughly 5.5% belongs to the top ten. Time point here: after dendritic cell vaccination, including at tumor progression/relapse. Here the sequenced sample was blood, taken after dendritic cell vaccination. The receptor source for this set is a human donor with glioblastoma.

The V gene is TRBV30, the J gene TRBJ2-2; D possibly corresponds to TRBD1 (6 bases). Trimming took off 3 bases at V and 1 base at J, with 15 bases between the two ends. The CDR3 totals 16 residues. In germline, CDR1 is GTSNPN, CDR2 SVGIG (reference sequence). In DNA form, the CDR3 reads TGTGCCTGGAGCCTATACCCACAGGGGAACACCGGGGAGCTGTTTTTT. Encoded protein: CAWSLYPQGNTGELFF.

This clone came up a few times. This sequence joins TRBV18 and TRBJ2-1; 10 positions agree with TRBD2. Germline CDR1 and CDR2: KGHSH and LQKENI. J lost 0 bases, V lost 1 base, and 3 bases had no gene match. There are 17 residues in the CDR3. The CDR3 DNA is TGTGCCAGCTCACCACTGGGACTAGCGTCCTCCTACAATGAGCAGTTCTTC. Protein sequence: CASSPLGLASSYNEQFF.

The rearrangement joins TRBV30 to TRBJ1-1; D call uncertain. This CDR3 comprises 13 residues. V lost 2 bases and J lost 11, with 18 bases in between. Looked up from germline, CDR1 is GTSNPN and CDR2 is SVGIG (reference sequence). CDR3 coding DNA: TGTGCCTGGAGTTCGGGATCCGGGGTGGGCGCTTTCTTT. This sequence encodes CAWSSGSGVGAFF.

The CDR3 nucleotides read TGTGCCAGCAGCTCCGCCTACAATGAGCAGTTCTTC. Protein sequence: CASSSAYNEQFF. The rearrangement joins TRBV7-9 to TRBJ2-1; no reliable D call. Germline assignment: CDR1 SEHNR and CDR2 FQNEAQ (reference sequence). V gave up 4 bases and J gave up 2 bases, with 3 bases separating them. The CDR3 is made up of 12 amino acids.

CDR3: CASSRTGPQSEAFF. The DNA of the CDR3 is TGTGCCAGCTCAAGGACAGGACCCCAGAGTGAAGCTTTCTTT. The genes are TRBV18 and TRBJ1-1; TRBD1 agrees at 7 bases. V was pared by 5 bases and J by 7 bases, with 10 bases of the junction left unmatched. The CDR3 has 14 residues. Germline V gene data show CDR1 as KGHSH and CDR2 as LQKENI.

The chain recombines TRBV27 with TRBJ2-7; D possibly corresponds to TRBD2 (6 bases). V shed 3 bases and J shed 2 bases, with 20 bases lying between them. The CDR3 has 17 residues. CDR1 and CDR2 from the germline V gene are MNHEY and SMNVEV (reference sequence). The CDR3 DNA follows: TGTGCCAGCAGTTTGTCGGGTGGGGGGTACCGACCCTACGAGCAGTACTTC. Its translation is CASSLSGGGYRPYEQYF.

J is TRBJ2-1 and V is TRBV7-6; the match to TRBD2 covers 8 bases. This CDR3 spans 14 amino acids. From germline, CDR1 is SGHVS and CDR2 FNYEAQ. The V gene end was trimmed by 5 bases and the J gene end by 4 bases; junction bases not matched to a gene: 4. In DNA form, the CDR3 reads TGTGCCAGCAGCCGTAGCGGGATATACAATGAGCAGTTCTTC. This translates into CASSRSGIYNEQFF.

This sequence joins TRBV10-2 and TRBJ1-1; a possible D gene is TRBD1 (5 bases). The CDR3 runs 15 residues. Looked up from germline, CDR1 is WSHSY and CDR2 is SAAADI. The ends were cut back, 0 bases at V and 3 bases at J, with 11 bases in the middle. The CDR3 DNA reads TGCGCCAGCAGTGAGTCGCGGGGGTTTGACACTGAAGCTTTCTTT. Translated, it gives CASSESRGFDTEAFF.

The chain couples TRBV7-3 to TRBJ2-3, with D perhaps TRBD2 (5 bases). The germline V gene has CDR1 SGHTA and CDR2 FQGTGA. This CDR3 comprises 13 residues. Trimming took off 5 bases at V and 6 bases at J, with 12 bases between the two ends. The CDR3 here is CASSPSAGDTQYF. The DNA of the CDR3 is TGTGCCAGCAGCCCGAGTGCGGGCGATACGCAGTATTTT.

The table lists this clone with many counts. The genes are TRBV19 and TRBJ1-3; D call uncertain. CDR1 and CDR2 from the germline V gene are LNHDA and SQIVND (reference sequence). The CDR3 covers 18 residues. Trimming cost V 6 bases and J 4 bases, with 25 bases left between them. The CDR3 spells CASSPLGSRGTAGNTIYF. The DNA for the CDR3 is TGTGCCAGTAGCCCCCTCGGGAGTCGGGGAACAGCCGGAAACACCATATATTTT.

CDR3 coding DNA: TGTGCCAGCAGTTCCGGGACTAGTGCCAATGAGCAGTTCTTC. Amino acid sequence: CASSSGTSANEQFF. This chain links TRBV4-2 with TRBJ2-1; 8 bases map to TRBD2. Germline CDR1 reads LGHNA; CDR2 reads YNFKEQ. The CDR3 length is 14 residues. Germline trimming cut 6 bases from V and 6 bases from J; bases unmatched to any gene: 7.

This chain uses TRBV30 with TRBJ2-7, with 7 bases lining up with TRBD1. Germline V lookup: CDR1 GTSNPN, CDR2 SVGIG (reference sequence). J was trimmed by 4 bases and V by 2 bases; bases with no gene match: 11. The CDR3 is 15 residues long. CDR3: CAWSPRQGFQYEQYF. The CDR3 DNA reads as TGTGCCTGGAGTCCCCGACAGGGATTTCAATACGAGCAGTACTTC. The complete variable domain, with remaining parts taken from reference TRBV30 and TRBJ2-7, reads SQTIHQWPATLVQPVGSPLSLECTVEGTSNPNLYWYRQAAGRGLQLLFYSVGIGQISSEVPQNLSASRPQDRQFILSSKKLLLSDSGFYLCAWSPRQGFQYEQYFGPGTRLTVT.

This chain joins TRBV5-1 and TRBJ2-3; 8 nucleotides agree with TRBD1. The germline V gene has CDR1 SGHRS and CDR2 YFSETQ. Unmatched junction bases numbered 7, after V lost 4 bases and J lost 6 bases. CDR3 size: 14 residues. The CDR3 bases are TGCGCCAGCAGCGGAGGACAGGGAGTGGATACGCAGTATTTT. Residues: CASSGGQGVDTQYF.

The chain couples TRBV16 to TRBJ1-2; D call uncertain. CDR1 is KGHSY and CDR2 is FQNENV in the germline V gene. The V end lost 5 bases, the J end lost 0 bases, and 13 bases lay between the germline ends. There are 15 residues in the CDR3. As DNA, the CDR3 is TGTGCCAGCAGCTTCACTATGACGACTAACTATGGCTACACCTTC. Protein product: CASSFTMTTNYGYTF.

V is TRBV5-1 and J is TRBJ2-3, with 8 bases lining up with TRBD2. The J segment lost 4 bases and the V segment lost 1 base, leaving 5 bases of the junction unmatched. The CDR3 consists of 15 residues. Looked up from germline, CDR1 is SGHRS and CDR2 is YFSETQ. Written as DNA, the CDR3 is TGCGCCAGCAGCTTGTCCGGGGGGGTCGCAGATACGCAGTATTTT. This codes for CASSLSGGVADTQYF.

The chain carries TRBV11-3 and TRBJ2-1; tentative D call: TRBD2 (6 bases). This CDR3 is 15 amino acids long. Germline V lookup: CDR1 SGHNT, CDR2 YENEEA. V was pared by 1 base and J by 4 bases, with 11 bases between. CDR3 sequence (DNA): TGTGCCAGCAGCTTAGGGGGCCGGGGGTACAATGAGCAGTTCTTC. Translation gives CASSLGGRGYNEQFF. The full variable domain, rest sourced from reference TRBV11-3 and TRBJ2-1, is EAGVVQSPRYKIIEKKQPVAFWCNPISGHNTLYWYLQNLGQGPELLIRYENEEAVDDSQLPKDRFSAERLKGVDSTLKIQPAELGDSAVYLCASSLGGRGYNEQFFGPGTRLTVL.

This chain uses TRBV7-6 with TRBJ1-1, with 8 positions matching TRBD1. The CDR3 is 16 amino acids. V lost 4 bases to trimming and J lost 2 bases; unmatched junction nucleotides: 9. Germline V gene sequence: CDR1 SGHVS, CDR2 FNYEAQ. CDR3 nucleotide sequence: TGTGCCAGCAGCTCCCGGGTGACAGGGGAAAACACTGAAGCTTTCTTT. Its protein product is CASSSRVTGENTEAFF.

This clone was seen only once. This chain connects TRBV6-5 to TRBJ1-2; TRBD1 aligns across 8 bases. Trimming took 7 bases from V and 8 from J; bases not matched to a gene: 12. This CDR3 spans 14 amino acids. The germline CDR1 and CDR2 sequences are MNHEY and SVGAGI. Here the CDR3 DNA reads TGTGCCAGCAAGAAATCCGGACAGGGAACGGGCTACACCTTC. Translation gives CASKKSGQGTGYTF.

The V and J genes are TRBV10-3 and TRBJ2-2; D unresolved. Trimming removed 8 bases from V and 1 base from J, with 5 bases in between. The CDR3 is 12 residues long. Germline V gene sequence: CDR1 ENHRY, CDR2 SYGVKD. CDR3 sequence: CAILVNTGELFF. CDR3 nucleotide sequence: TGTGCCATCCTTGTGAACACCGGGGAGCTGTTTTTT.

The J gene is TRBJ1-3, the V gene TRBV5-6, with TRBD1 identical over 8 bases. Trimming took 2 bases from V and 2 from J; bases not matched to a gene: 3. There are 15 residues in the CDR3. The germline V gene encodes CDR1 SGHDT and CDR2 YYEEEE. CDR3 loop: CASSFKDRAGNTIYF. As DNA, the CDR3 is TGTGCCAGCAGCTTTAAGGACAGGGCTGGAAACACCATATATTTT.

The chain links TRBV5-1 to TRBJ2-1, with TRBD1 matching over 7 bases. Germline CDR1 is SGHRS and CDR2 is YFSETQ. The CDR3 totals 18 residues. The trim removed 3 bases at V and 1 base at J, leaving 13 bases unmatched. CDR3 sequence reads: CASSSSLPTGQSYNEQFF. CDR3 nucleotides: TGCGCCAGCAGCTCGAGCCTTCCGACAGGGCAGTCCTACAATGAGCAGTTCTTC.

The rearrangement links TRBV4-1 to TRBJ2-1; the D is unclear. Trimming removed 0 bases from V and 15 bases from J, with 9 bases in between. Germline CDR1 and CDR2: MGHRA and YSYEKL. The CDR3 length is 11 residues. CDR3 protein: CASSQEVIRFF. For the CDR3, the DNA is TGCGCCAGCAGCCAAGAAGTTATCAGGTTCTTC.